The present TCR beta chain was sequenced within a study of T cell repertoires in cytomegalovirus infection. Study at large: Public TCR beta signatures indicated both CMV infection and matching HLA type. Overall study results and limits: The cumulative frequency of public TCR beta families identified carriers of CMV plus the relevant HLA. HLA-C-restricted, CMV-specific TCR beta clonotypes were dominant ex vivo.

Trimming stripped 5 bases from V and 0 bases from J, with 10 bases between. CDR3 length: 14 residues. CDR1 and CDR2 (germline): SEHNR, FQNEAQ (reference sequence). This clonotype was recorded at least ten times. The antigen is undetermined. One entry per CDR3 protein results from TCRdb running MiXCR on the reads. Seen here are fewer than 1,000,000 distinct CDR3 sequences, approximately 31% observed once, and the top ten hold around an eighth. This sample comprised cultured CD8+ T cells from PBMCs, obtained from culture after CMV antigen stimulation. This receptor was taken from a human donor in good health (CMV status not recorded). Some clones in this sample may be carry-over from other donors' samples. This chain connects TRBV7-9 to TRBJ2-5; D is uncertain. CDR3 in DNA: TGTGCCAGCAGCCCTTTGAGGTACCAAGAGACCCAGTACTTC. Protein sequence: CASSPLRYQETQYF.